These 14 T cell receptor beta chains share one sample of origin, sequenced in a study of OX40 agonist ivuxolimab in advanced cancers. Clones were read by immunoSEQ multiplex PCR, and TCRdb kept only the in-frame ones, dropping some. This sample has around 100,000 clones, with around 93% found just once. The material sequenced was CD4+ or CD8+ T cells sorted from blood, taken in a trial of the OX40 agonist ivuxolimab. Receptors were obtained from an adult with an advanced solid tumor such as melanoma, head and neck, liver or kidney cancer.

This clone was seen once. As DNA, the CDR3 is TGTGCCAGCAGCCACCCCCGAGGGGGGACAAACTATGGCTACACCTTC. The encoded protein is CASSHPRGGTNYGYTF. The gene calls are TRBV4-2 and TRBJ1-2, with a tentative D call TRBD1 (6 bases). V lost 3 bases and J 2 bases, leaving 16 bases between the germline ends. CDR3 length: 16 residues. CDR1 and CDR2 (germline): LGHNA, YNFKEQ.

V gene TRBV15 combines with J gene TRBJ1-4, with 8 bases that match TRBD1. This CDR3 is built from 16 residues. Unmatched junction bases numbered 11, after V lost 11 bases and J lost 0 bases. The germline V gene encodes CDR1 LNHNV and CDR2 YYDKDF (reference sequence). CDR3 in amino acids: CAVKPGQAATNEKLFF. DNA for the CDR3: TGTGCCGTAAAGCCGGGACAGGCCGCAACTAATGAAAAACTGTTTTTT. Full variable domain (missing parts from reference TRBV15 and TRBJ1-4): DAMVIQNPRYQVTQFGKPVTLSCSQTLNHNVMYWYQQKSSQAPKLLFHYYDKDFNNEADTPDNFQSRRPNTSFCFLDIRSPGLGDTAMYLCAVKPGQAATNEKLFFGSGTQLSVL.

The chain uses TRBV7-8 and TRBJ1-1; D is possibly TRBD1 (5 bases). CDR1 is SGHVS, CDR2 FQNEAQ, per germline. This CDR3 is built from 16 residues. Trimming left V 5 bases short and J 0 bases short, with 16 bases between. The CDR3 is CASSLAPRVLNTEAFF. CDR3 DNA sequence: TGTGCCAGCAGCCTCGCCCCCAGGGTCTTGAACACTGAAGCTTTCTTT.

This chain joins TRBV7-2 and TRBJ2-1, with 7 bases lining up with TRBD2. Germline-derived CDR1 and CDR2 are SGHTA and FQGNSA. CDR3 length: 16 residues. V was pared by 5 bases and J by 2 bases, with 9 bases of the junction left unmatched. The CDR3 protein is CASSPQAGTPYNEQFF. The DNA for the CDR3 is TGTGCCAGCAGCCCTCAAGCGGGAACTCCCTACAATGAGCAGTTCTTC.

The rearrangement uses TRBV5-1 and TRBJ1-2; D call uncertain. The V gene's germline CDR1 is SGHRS and CDR2 YFSETQ. V was shortened by 5 bases and J by 7 bases, with 15 bases between the two germline ends. The CDR3 extends over 13 amino acids. CDR3 sequence (DNA): TGCGCCAGCAGTCAGGACGGATCTCCTGGCTACACCTTC. This encodes CASSQDGSPGYTF.

The genes are TRBV4-3 and TRBJ2-3, with D hard to call. The CDR3 consists of 15 residues. Germline loops: CDR1 LGHNA, CDR2 YSLEER. The V end was cut by 3 bases, the J end by 2 bases, with 12 bases between. This CDR3 reads CASSQGSSDTDTQYF. The DNA for the CDR3 is TGCGCCAGCAGCCAGGGTAGTAGTGACACAGATACGCAGTATTTT.

The chain is built from TRBV19 and TRBJ1-5; 7 bases fit TRBD1. The junction had 6 bases not matched to a gene; V was cut back by 7 bases and J by 6 bases. The V gene's germline CDR1 is LNHDA and CDR2 SQIVND (reference sequence). This CDR3 contains 13 residues. This chain's CDR3 is CASNSGGSQPQHF. Written as DNA, the CDR3 is TGTGCCAGTAATTCAGGGGGGTCTCAGCCCCAGCATTTT.

The V call is TRBV18, the J call TRBJ2-5; D unclear. Between the trimmed V and J ends, which lost 5 bases and 4 bases, there was a span of 8 bases. The CDR3 runs 12 residues. The V gene's germline CDR1 is KGHSH and CDR2 LQKENI. CDR3 nucleotides: TGTGCCAGCTCAGCCGTTGGAGAGACCCAGTACTTC. It is translated as CASSAVGETQYF.

The chain employs TRBV6-6 and TRBJ2-3, with D tentatively TRBD2 (5 bases). V gave up 7 bases and J gave up 6 bases, with 11 bases separating them. Germline CDR1 reads MNHNY; CDR2 reads SVGAGI (reference sequence). The length of the CDR3 is 12 residues. The CDR3 DNA follows: TGTGCCAGCAATCACCCGGGGGATACGCAGTATTTT. Protein: CASNHPGDTQYF.

The genes are TRBV14 and TRBJ1-3, with 10 nucleotides matching TRBD1. Germline V lookup: CDR1 SGHDN, CDR2 FVKESK. V was clipped by 4 bases and J by 2 bases; unmatched bases: 5. The CDR3 is 16 residues long. CDR3 residues: CASSRTGGIAGNTIYF. In DNA, the CDR3 is TGTGCCAGCAGCCGGACAGGGGGAATCGCTGGAAACACCATATATTTT.

The DNA of the CDR3 is TGTGCCAGCAGCCACTATAGGACTAGCGGGACCGGTCCCTACAATGAGCAGTTCTTC. The encoded protein is CASSHYRTSGTGPYNEQFF. The V call is TRBV7-6, the J call TRBJ2-1, with 12 nucleotides matching TRBD2. Per germline, CDR1 SGHVS and CDR2 FNYEAQ. This CDR3 comprises 19 residues. The V and J ends lost 5 bases and 2 bases, in that order; junction bases with no gene match: 13.

The gene calls are TRBV20-1 and TRBJ2-1; D is ambiguous. Germline V lookup: CDR1 DFQATT, CDR2 SNEGSKA (reference sequence). V gave up 4 bases and J gave up 7 bases, with 5 bases separating them. This CDR3 is built from 10 residues. The CDR3 DNA sequence: TGCAGTGCTACGGAGAATGAGCAGTTCTTC. Translating gives CSATENEQFF.

J is TRBJ1-2 and V is TRBV5-1; possibly TRBD1 for D (5 bases). The CDR3 has 18 residues. Germline values: CDR1 SGHRS, CDR2 YFSETQ. The V gene lost 0 bases and the J gene lost 2 bases, with 20 bases spanning the gap. The CDR3 DNA follows: TGCGCCAGCAGCTTGGGACAGTTAAGAGCTAAAAGGAACTATGGCTACACCTTC. Residues: CASSLGQLRAKRNYGYTF.

The gene calls are TRBV7-3 and TRBJ2-2; 8 bases map to TRBD2. In germline, CDR1 is SGHTA, CDR2 FQGTGA. V was clipped by 5 bases and J by 5 bases; unmatched bases: 13. This CDR3 is 17 amino acids long. The CDR3: CASSQNEAGVGTGELFF. The CDR3 bases are TGTGCCAGCAGCCAAAACGAAGCGGGAGTAGGTACCGGGGAGCTGTTTTTT.